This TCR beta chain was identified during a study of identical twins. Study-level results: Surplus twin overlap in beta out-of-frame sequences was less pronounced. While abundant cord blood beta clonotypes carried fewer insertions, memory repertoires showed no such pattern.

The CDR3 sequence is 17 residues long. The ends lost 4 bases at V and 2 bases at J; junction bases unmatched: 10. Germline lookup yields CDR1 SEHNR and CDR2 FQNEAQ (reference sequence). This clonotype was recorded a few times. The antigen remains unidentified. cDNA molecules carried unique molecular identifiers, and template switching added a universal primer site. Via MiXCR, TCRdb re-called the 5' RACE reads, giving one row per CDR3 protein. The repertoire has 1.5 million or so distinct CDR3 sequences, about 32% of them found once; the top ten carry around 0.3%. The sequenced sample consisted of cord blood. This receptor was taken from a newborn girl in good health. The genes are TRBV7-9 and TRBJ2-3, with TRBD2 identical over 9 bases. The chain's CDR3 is CASSSGLASPYTDTQYF. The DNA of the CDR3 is TGTGCCAGCAGCTCCGGACTAGCGAGTCCTTACACAGATACGCAGTATTTT.